This T cell receptor (beta chain) derives from a study of shared clonotypes between healthy human individuals. Clones were sequenced by immunoSEQ multiplex PCR, and TCRdb holds only the in-frame ones, with some missing. This repertoire shows about 1.1 million clones, 78% found once; its top ten account for roughly 0.56%. V dropped 8 bases and J dropped 6 bases, with 21 bases sitting between them. Germline V gene data show CDR1 as SGHKS and CDR2 as YYEKEE (reference sequence). The CDR3 covers 14 residues. Sequences were obtained from memory CD4+ T cells from PBMCs. The subset was: CD45RA-negative fraction. This receptor was taken from a man aged 18 to 29 in good health. Some clones in this sample may be carry-over from other donors' samples. The chain recombines TRBV5-5 with TRBJ2-7; D is tentatively TRBD1 or TRBD2 (5 bases each). CDR3 in DNA: TGTGCCAGTGACCGAGGGACGGGGCTTAGCGAGCAGTACTTC. Its protein is CASDRGTGLSEQYF.